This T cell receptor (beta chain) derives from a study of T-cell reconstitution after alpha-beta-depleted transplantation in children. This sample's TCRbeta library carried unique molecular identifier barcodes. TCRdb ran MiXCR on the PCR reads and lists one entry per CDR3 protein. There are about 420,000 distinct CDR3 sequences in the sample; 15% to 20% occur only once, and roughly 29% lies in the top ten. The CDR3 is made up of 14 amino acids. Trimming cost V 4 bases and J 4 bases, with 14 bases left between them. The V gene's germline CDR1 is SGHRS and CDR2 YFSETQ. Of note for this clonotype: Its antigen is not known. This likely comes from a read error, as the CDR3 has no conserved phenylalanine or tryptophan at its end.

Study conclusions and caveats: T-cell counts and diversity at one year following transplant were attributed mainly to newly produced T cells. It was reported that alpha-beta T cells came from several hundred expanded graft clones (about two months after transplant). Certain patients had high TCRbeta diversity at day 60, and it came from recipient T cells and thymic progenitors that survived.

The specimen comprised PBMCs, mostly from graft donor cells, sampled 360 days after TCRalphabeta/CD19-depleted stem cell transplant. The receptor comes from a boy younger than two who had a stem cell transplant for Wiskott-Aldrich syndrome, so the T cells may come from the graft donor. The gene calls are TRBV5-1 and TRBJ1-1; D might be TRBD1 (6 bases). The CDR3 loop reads CASSPEGTSTEAFS. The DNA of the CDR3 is TGCGCCAGCAGCCCGGAGGGGACATCCACTGAAGCTTTCTCT.